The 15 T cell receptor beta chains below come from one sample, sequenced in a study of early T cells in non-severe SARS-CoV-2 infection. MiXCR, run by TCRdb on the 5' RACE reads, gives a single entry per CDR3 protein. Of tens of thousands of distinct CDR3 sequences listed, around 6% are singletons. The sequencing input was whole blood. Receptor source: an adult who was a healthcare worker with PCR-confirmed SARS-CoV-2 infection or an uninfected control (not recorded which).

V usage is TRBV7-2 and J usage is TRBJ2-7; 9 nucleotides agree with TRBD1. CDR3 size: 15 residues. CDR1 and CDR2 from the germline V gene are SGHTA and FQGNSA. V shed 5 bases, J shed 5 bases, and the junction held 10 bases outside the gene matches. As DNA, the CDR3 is TGTGCCAGCAGCACTACAGGGGGCGCCAGCCACGAGCAGTACTTC. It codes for CASSTTGGASHEQYF. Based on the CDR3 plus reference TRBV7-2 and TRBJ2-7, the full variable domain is GAGVSQSPSNKVTEKGKDVELRCDPISGHTALYWYRQSLGQGLEFLIYFQGNSAPDKSGLPSDRFSAERTGGSVSTLTIQRTQQEDSAVYLCASSTTGGASHEQYFGPGTRLTVT.

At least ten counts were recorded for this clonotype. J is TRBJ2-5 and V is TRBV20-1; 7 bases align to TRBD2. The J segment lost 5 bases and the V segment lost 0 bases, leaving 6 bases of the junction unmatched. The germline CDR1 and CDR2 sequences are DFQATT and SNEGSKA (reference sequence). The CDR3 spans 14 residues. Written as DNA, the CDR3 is TGCAGTGCTAGAGAGTGGACTAGAGAGGAGACCCAGTACTTC. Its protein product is CSAREWTREETQYF.

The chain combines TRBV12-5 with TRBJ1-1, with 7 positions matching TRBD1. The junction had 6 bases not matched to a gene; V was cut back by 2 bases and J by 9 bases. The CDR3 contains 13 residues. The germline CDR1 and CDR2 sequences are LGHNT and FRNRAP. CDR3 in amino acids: CASGLSSQGKAFF. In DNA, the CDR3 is TGTGCTAGTGGTTTGAGCTCACAGGGGAAAGCTTTCTTT.

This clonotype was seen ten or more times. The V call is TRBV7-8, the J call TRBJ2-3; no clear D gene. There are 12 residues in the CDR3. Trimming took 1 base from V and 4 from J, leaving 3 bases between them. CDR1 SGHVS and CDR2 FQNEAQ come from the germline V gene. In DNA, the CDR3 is TGTGCCAGCAGCTTAGGGGCAGATACGCAGTATTTT. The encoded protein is CASSLGADTQYF.

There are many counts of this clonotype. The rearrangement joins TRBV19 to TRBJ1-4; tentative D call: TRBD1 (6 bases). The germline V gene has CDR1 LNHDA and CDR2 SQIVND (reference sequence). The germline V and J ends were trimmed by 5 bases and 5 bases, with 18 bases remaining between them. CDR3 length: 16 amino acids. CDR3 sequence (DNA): TGTGCCAGTAGTGGTACAGGGTCCAAATGGAATGAAAAACTGTTTTTT. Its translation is CASSGTGSKWNEKLFF.

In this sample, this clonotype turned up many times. CDR3 nucleotide sequence: TGTGCCAGCAGTAGCCCCAGGGTCCCCACTGAAGCTTTCTTT. It specifies CASSSPRVPTEAFF. V usage is TRBV27 and J usage is TRBJ1-1, with a possible D match to TRBD1 (5 bases). V was pared by 5 bases and J by 4 bases, with 14 bases between. There are 14 residues in the CDR3. Germline V lookup: CDR1 MNHEY, CDR2 SMNVEV (reference sequence).

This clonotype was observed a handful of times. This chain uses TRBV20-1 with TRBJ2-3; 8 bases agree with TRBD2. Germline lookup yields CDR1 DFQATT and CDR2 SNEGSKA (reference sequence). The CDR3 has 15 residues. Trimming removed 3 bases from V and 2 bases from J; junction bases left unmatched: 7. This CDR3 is CSARDGGAITDTQYF. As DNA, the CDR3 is TGCAGTGCTAGGGACGGGGGGGCGATCACAGATACGCAGTATTTT.

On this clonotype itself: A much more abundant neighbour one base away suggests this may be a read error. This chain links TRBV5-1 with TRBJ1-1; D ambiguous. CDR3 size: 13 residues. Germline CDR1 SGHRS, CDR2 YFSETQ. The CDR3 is CASSLVASTEASF. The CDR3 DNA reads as TGCGCCAGCAGCTTGGTGGCGAGTACTGAAGCTTCCTTT.

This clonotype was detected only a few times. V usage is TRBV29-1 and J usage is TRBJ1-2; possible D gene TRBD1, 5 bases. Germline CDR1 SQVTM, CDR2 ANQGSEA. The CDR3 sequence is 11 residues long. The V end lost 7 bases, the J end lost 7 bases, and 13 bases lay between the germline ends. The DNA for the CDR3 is TGCAGCGGGGGAGGGGTGACTGGCTACACCTTC. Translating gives CSGGGVTGYTF.

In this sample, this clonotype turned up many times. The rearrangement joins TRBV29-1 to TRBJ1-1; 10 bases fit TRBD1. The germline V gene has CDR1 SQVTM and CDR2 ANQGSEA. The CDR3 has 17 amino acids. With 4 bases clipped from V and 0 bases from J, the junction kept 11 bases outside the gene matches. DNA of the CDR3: TGCAGCGTTGCCCCCCTCAGGACAGGGGGAATGAACACTGAAGCTTTCTTT. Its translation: CSVAPLRTGGMNTEAFF.

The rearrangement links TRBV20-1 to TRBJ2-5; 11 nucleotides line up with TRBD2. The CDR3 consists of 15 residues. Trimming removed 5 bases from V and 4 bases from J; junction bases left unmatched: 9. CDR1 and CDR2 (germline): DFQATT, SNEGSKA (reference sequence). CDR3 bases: TGCAGTGCTTACAGCGCACTAGCGGGGGTAGAGACCCAGTACTTC. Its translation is CSAYSALAGVETQYF.

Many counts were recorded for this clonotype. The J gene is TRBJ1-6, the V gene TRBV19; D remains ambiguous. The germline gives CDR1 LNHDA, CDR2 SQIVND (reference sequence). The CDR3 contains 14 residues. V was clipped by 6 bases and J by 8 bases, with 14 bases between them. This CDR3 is CASSYPVPHSPLHF. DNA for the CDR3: TGTGCCAGTAGCTACCCGGTACCTCATTCACCCCTCCACTTT.

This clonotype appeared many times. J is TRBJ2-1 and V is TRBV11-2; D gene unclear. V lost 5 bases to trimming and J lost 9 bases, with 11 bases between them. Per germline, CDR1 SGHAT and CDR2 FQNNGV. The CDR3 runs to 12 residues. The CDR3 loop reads CASSPISGEQFF. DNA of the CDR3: TGTGCCAGCAGCCCAATATCGGGTGAGCAGTTCTTC.

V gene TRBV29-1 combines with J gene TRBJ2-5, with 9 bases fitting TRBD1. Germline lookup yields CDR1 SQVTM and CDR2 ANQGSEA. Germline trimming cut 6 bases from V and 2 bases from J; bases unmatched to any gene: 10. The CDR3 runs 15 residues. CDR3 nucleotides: TGCAGCGTCATACCGGGACAGGGATGGCAAGAGACCCAGTACTTC. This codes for CSVIPGQGWQETQYF. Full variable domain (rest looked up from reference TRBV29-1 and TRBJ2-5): SAVISQKPSRDICQRGTSLTIQCQVDSQVTMMFWYRQQPGQSLTLIATANQGSEATYESGFVIDKFPISRPNLTFSTLTVSNMSPEDSSIYLCSVIPGQGWQETQYFGPGTRLLVL.

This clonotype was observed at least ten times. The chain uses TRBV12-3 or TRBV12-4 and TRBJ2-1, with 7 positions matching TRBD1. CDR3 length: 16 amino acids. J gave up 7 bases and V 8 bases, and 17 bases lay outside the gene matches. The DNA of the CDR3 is TGTGCCAGCGGAAACTACCTTTCGACAGGGATAAATGAGCAGTTCTTC. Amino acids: CASGNYLSTGINEQFF.